The clone carrying this T cell receptor beta chain was observed many times. Antigen: not known. Researchers took RNA transcripts and amplified TCR beta CDR3 regions from them. HTBI primers served in a first-round RT-PCR, which a second-round multiplex PCR followed. TCRdb analysed the multiplex PCR reads with MiXCR anew, one entry per CDR3 protein. Of roughly 480,000 distinct CDR3 sequences in the sample, 13% to 15% were seen once. The sample is drawn from a study of Graves' ophthalmopathy and Graves' hyperthyroidism. Findings of the study overall: Most expanded clonotypes from thyroid (those above 0.001 frequency) were also found in blood.

This CDR3 is built from 13 residues. V was pared by 4 bases and J by 4 bases, with 7 bases between. Germline V gene sequence: CDR1 MRHNA, CDR2 SNTAGT. V is TRBV6-4 and J is TRBJ2-2; D not certain. The sequence was collected from a woman aged 25 to 45 with Graves' ophthalmopathy. Sequencing was carried out using blood. In DNA, the CDR3 is TGTGCCAGCAGTGCCGGCGTCACCGGGGAGCTGTTTTTT. Protein sequence: CASSAGVTGELFF.